Each of the 4 T cell receptor beta chains below was sequenced from the same sample in a study of T-cell memory formation after mild COVID-19. MiXCR, run by TCRdb on the 5' RACE reads, gives a single entry per CDR3 protein. Of fewer than 650,000 distinct CDR3 sequences detected, 17% appear once; the ten largest clones hold around 8.1%. The sequencing input was PBMCs or a T cell subset sorted from them (not recorded which). These receptors came from an adult woman who had mild COVID-19 (a few samples of this study predate the infection). Cell type and time point are not known.

Only a few counts were recorded for this clonotype. The junction does not match germline at one end; this may be a read error. The CDR3 DNA reads as TGTGCCACCAGTCTAGCGGGGGGGCGAGAAGATACGCAGTATTTT. This encodes CATSLAGGREDTQYF. This chain links TRBV10-3 with TRBJ2-3, with TRBD2 matching 12 bases. The CDR3 extends over 15 amino acids. Germline V gene sequence: CDR1 ENHRY, CDR2 SYGVKD.

This clonotype occurred a few times. The rearrangement links TRBV5-6 to TRBJ2-5; tentatively, D is TRBD1 or TRBD2 (5 bases each). The CDR3 sequence is 15 residues long. Trimming removed 4 bases from V and 5 bases from J, with 18 bases in between. Germline-derived CDR1 and CDR2 are SGHDT and YYEEEE. The CDR3 spells CASSGPPGPRETQYF. The CDR3, as DNA: TGTGCCAGCAGCGGCCCTCCGGGACCCCGGGAGACCCAGTACTTC.

This clonotype was picked up many times. The genes are TRBV12-3 or TRBV12-4 and TRBJ1-6, with 7 bases lining up with TRBD1. The junction had 12 bases not matched to a gene; V was cut back by 4 bases and J by 6 bases. This CDR3 contains 17 residues. CDR3 loop: CASSSGQATALNSPLHF. In DNA, the CDR3 is TGTGCCAGCAGTTCCGGACAGGCGACGGCACTTAATTCACCCCTCCACTTT.

This clonotype has only a few counts. The genes are TRBV2 and TRBJ2-3; the match to TRBD2 covers 7 bases. CDR1 is SNHLY, CDR2 FYNNEI, per germline. Trimming cost V 7 bases and J 0 bases; bases outside gene matches: 10. The CDR3 totals 16 residues. CDR3: CASTRTRGSSTDTQYF. CDR3 in DNA: TGTGCCAGCACCCGAACGCGGGGGTCTAGCACAGATACGCAGTATTTT.